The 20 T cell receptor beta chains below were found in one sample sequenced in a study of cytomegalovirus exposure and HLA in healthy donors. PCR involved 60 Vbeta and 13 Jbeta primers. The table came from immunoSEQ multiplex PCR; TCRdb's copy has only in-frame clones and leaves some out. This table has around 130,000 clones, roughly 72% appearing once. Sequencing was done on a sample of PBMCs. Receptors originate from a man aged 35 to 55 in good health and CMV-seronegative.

The CDR3 reads CASSDQSGTTDTQYF. CDR3 DNA: TGTGCCAGCAGTGACCAAAGCGGGACCACAGATACGCAGTATTTT. The V gene is TRBV6-4, the J gene TRBJ2-3; 7 bases are a match to TRBD2. This CDR3 has 15 amino acids. Losses at the gene ends were 2 bases for V and 2 bases for J; bases not matched to a gene: 4. Germline CDR1 is MRHNA and CDR2 is SNTAGT.

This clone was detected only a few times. DNA of the CDR3: TGTGCCAGCAGTCAGTATAGCAATCAGCCCCAGCATTTT. Its protein is CASSQYSNQPQHF. The chain carries TRBV2 and TRBJ1-5, with D uncertain. Germline CDR1 SNHLY, CDR2 FYNNEI. This CDR3 spans 13 amino acids. The V gene lost 5 bases and the J gene lost 0 bases, with 5 bases spanning the gap.

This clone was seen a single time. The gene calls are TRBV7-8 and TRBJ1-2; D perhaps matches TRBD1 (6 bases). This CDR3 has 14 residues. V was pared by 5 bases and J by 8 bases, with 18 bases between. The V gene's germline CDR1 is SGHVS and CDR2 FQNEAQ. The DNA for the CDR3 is TGTGCCAGCAGCATGACAGGCAACGACAAGGGCTACACCTTC. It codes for CASSMTGNDKGYTF.

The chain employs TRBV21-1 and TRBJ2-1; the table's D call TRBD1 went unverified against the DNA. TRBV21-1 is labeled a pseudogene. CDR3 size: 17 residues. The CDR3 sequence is CASSKARSGISYNEQFF. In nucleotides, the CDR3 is TGTGCCAGCAGCAAAGCAAGGTCAGGGATCTCCTACAATGAGCAGTTCTTC.

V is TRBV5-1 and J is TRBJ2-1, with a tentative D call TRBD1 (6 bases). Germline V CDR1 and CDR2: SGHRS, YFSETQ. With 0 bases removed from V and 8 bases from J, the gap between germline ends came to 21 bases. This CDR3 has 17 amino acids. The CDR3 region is CASSLAIGPGESDEQFF. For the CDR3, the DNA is TGCGCCAGCAGCTTGGCCATCGGTCCAGGGGAAAGTGATGAGCAGTTCTTC. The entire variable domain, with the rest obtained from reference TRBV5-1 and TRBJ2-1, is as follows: KAGVTQTPRYLIKTRGQQVTLSCSPISGHRSVSWYQQTPGQGLQFLFEYFSETQRNKGNFPGRFSGRQFSNSRSEMNVSTLELGDSALYLCASSLAIGPGESDEQFFGPGTRLTVL.

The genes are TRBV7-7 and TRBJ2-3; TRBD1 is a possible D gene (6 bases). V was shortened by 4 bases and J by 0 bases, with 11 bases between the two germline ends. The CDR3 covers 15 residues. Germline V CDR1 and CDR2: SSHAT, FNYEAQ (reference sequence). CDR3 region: CASSSPGDSTDTQYF. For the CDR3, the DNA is TGTGCCAGCAGCTCCCCAGGGGATAGCACAGATACGCAGTATTTT.

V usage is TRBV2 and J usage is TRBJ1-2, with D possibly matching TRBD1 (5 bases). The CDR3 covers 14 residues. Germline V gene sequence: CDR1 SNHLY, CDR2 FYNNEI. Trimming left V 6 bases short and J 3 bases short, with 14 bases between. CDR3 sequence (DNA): TGTGCCAGCAGGGTCGGAGGGACCGACTATGGCTACACCTTC. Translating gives CASRVGGTDYGYTF.

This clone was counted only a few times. The CDR3 region has the DNA TGTGCCAGCAGCAGACAGACAGGGAACACTGAAGCTTTCTTT. This translates into CASSRQTGNTEAFF. The chain employs TRBV7-8 and TRBJ1-1; D possibly corresponds to TRBD1 (6 bases). V lost 5 bases and J 1 base, leaving 11 bases between the germline ends. The CDR3 has 14 amino acids. Germline lookup yields CDR1 SGHVS and CDR2 FQNEAQ.

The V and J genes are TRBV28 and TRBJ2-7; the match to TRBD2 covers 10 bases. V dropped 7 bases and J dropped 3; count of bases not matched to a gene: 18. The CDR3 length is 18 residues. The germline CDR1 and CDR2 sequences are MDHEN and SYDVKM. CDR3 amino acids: CASIKAAPAGTSDYEQYF. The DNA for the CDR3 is TGTGCCAGCATAAAGGCCGCTCCCGCCGGGACTAGCGACTACGAGCAGTACTTC.

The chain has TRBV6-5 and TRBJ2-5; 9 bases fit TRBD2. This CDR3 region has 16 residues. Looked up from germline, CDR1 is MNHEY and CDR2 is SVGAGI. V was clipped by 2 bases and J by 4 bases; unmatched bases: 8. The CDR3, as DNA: TGTGCCAGCAGTTACGGTGGCGGGGGGGGCGGAGAGACCCAGTACTTC. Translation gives CASSYGGGGGGETQYF.

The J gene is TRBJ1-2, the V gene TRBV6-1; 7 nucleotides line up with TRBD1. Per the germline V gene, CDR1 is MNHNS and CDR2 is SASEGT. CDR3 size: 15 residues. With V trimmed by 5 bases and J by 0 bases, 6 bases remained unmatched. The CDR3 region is CASSTRQGANYGYTF. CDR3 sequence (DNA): TGTGCCAGCAGTACTCGACAGGGAGCTAACTATGGCTACACCTTC.

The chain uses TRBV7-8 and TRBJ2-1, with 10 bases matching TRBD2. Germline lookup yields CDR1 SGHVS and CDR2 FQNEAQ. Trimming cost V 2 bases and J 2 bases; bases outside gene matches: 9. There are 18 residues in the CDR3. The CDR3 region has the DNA TGTGCCAGCAGCTTATTAGAGCGGGGGGGCGGACCCTACAATGAGCAGTTCTTC. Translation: CASSLLERGGGPYNEQFF.

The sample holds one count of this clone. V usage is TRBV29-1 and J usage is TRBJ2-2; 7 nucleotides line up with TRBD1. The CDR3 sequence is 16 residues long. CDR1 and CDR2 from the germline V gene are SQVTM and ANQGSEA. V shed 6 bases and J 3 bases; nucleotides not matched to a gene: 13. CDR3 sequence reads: CSVRVTTGWYTGELFF. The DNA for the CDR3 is TGCAGCGTCCGTGTGACGACAGGGTGGTACACCGGGGAGCTGTTTTTT.

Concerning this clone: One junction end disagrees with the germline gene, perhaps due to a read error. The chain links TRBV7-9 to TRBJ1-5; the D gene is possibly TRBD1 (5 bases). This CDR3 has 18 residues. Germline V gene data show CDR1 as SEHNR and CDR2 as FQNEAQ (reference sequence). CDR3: CSSSLDNRDSSWNQPQHF. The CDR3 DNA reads TGTTCCAGCAGCTTGGATAATCGGGACTCCTCTTGGAATCAGCCCCAGCATTTT.

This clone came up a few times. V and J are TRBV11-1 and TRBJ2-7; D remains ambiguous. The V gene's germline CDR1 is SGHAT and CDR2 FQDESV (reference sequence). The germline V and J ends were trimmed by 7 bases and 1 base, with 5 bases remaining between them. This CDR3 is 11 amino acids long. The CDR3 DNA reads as TGTGCCAGCACCAATTCCTACGAGCAGTACTTC. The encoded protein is CASTNSYEQYF.

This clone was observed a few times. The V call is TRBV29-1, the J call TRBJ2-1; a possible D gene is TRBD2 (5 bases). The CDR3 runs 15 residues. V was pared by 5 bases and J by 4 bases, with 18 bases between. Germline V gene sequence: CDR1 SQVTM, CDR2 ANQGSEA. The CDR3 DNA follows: TGCAGCGTTCCAGAGGGCCCACCCGTATACAATGAGCAGTTCTTC. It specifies CSVPEGPPVYNEQFF.

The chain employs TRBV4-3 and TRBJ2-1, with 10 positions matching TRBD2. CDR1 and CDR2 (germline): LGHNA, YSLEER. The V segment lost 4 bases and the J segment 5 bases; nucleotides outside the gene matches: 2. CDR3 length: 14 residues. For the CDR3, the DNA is TGCGCCAGCAGCCCTAGCGGGGGCAACAATGAGCAGTTCTTC. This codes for CASSPSGGNNEQFF.

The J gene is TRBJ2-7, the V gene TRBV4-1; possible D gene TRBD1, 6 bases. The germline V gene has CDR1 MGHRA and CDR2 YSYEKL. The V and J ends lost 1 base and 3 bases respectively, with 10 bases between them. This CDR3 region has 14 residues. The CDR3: CASSQGTAIYEQYF. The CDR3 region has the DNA TGCGCCAGCAGCCAAGGGACAGCGATCTACGAGCAGTACTTC.

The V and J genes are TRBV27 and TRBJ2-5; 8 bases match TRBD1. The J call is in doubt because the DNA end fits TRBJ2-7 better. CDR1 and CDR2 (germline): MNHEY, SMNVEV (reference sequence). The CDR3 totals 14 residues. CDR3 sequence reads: CASSFGTGIHEQYF. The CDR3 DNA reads TGTGCCAGCAGTTTTGGGACAGGAATCCACGAGCAGTACTTC.

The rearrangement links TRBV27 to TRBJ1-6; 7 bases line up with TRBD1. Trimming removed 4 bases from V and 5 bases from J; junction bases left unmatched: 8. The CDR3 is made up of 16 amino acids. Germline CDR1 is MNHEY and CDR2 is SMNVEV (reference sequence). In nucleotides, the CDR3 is TGTGCCAGCAGTTCCCAGGGGACAGTAGATAATTCACCCCTCCACTTT. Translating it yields CASSSQGTVDNSPLHF.